The 15 T cell receptor beta chains below all came from one sample that was sequenced in a study of blood T cell repertoires in COVID-19. Here immunoSEQ multiplex PCR was the method, and the copy in TCRdb shows in-frame clones only, minus some. In the table there are roughly 90,000 clones, around 82% of which are singletons. The sequenced material came from peripheral blood. The receptors originated from a woman of 80 years or more with COVID-19, enrolled during active disease.

V is TRBV11-2 and J is TRBJ1-5, with no clear D. V was cut by 0 bases and J by 9 bases, with 9 bases left in between. This CDR3 has 13 amino acids. The germline V gene encodes CDR1 SGHAT and CDR2 FQNNGV. This chain's CDR3 is CASSLEIVGPQHF. In DNA form, the CDR3 reads TGTGCCAGCAGCTTAGAGATCGTCGGGCCCCAGCATTTT.

The J gene is TRBJ2-3, the V gene TRBV6-4, with 11 bases that match TRBD2. Germline V lookup: CDR1 MRHNA, CDR2 SNTAGT. Trimming took 2 bases from V and 14 from J; bases not matched to a gene: 9. This CDR3 has 14 amino acids. This chain's CDR3 is CASSDTILAGGRYF. The DNA of the CDR3 is TGTGCCAGCAGTGACACTATTCTAGCGGGAGGAAGGTATTTT.

V is TRBV6-5 and J is TRBJ1-2, with D maybe TRBD1 (5 bases). This CDR3 spans 13 amino acids. Germline CDR1 MNHEY, CDR2 SVGAGI. V lost 8 bases and J 2 bases, leaving 12 bases between the germline ends. The DNA for the CDR3 is TGTGCCAGCGGGGGGAATCCCAACTATGGCTACACCTTC. Amino acid sequence: CASGGNPNYGYTF.

The chain combines TRBV7-2 with TRBJ2-3; 7 nucleotides line up with TRBD1. This CDR3 region has 14 residues. V was pared by 3 bases and J by 2 bases, with 2 bases of the junction left unmatched. Germline loops: CDR1 SGHTA, CDR2 FQGNSA. The DNA for the CDR3 is TGTGCCAGCAGCTTTACAGGGGCCACAGATACGCAGTATTTT. Its translation is CASSFTGATDTQYF.

The gene calls are TRBV28 and TRBJ2-7; D unresolved. Trimming took off 6 bases at V and 5 bases at J, with 14 bases between the two ends. The CDR3 length is 13 residues. The germline gives CDR1 MDHEN, CDR2 SYDVKM. The CDR3 is CASSQSRMDEQYF. CDR3 DNA sequence: TGTGCCAGCAGCCAAAGCAGGATGGACGAGCAGTACTTC.

As DNA, the CDR3 is TGTGCCAGCAGCTTAACGCTAGCGGGAGGTGGGCAAGAGACCCAGTACTTC. This gives the protein CASSLTLAGGGQETQYF. The chain uses TRBV11-3 and TRBJ2-5, with TRBD2 matching over 11 bases. The CDR3 has 17 residues. The germline V gene encodes CDR1 SGHNT and CDR2 YENEEA. Trimming at V came to 2 bases and at J to 2 bases, leaving 7 bases not matched to a gene.

This clone was picked up a small number of times. As DNA, the CDR3 is TGTGCCAGCCAGGGCGAAGAGACCCAGTACTTC. As protein: CASQGEETQYF. The chain links TRBV2 to TRBJ2-5, with D tentatively TRBD1 (5 bases). The CDR3 is 11 amino acids. Germline V gene sequence: CDR1 SNHLY, CDR2 FYNNEI. V was pared by 8 bases and J by 3 bases, with 7 bases between.

The chain uses TRBV3-1 (or the pseudogene TRBV3-2) and TRBJ2-1; TRBD1 aligns across 7 bases. Germline loops: CDR1 LGHDT, CDR2 YNNKEL (reference sequence). The CDR3 sequence is 15 residues long. V lost 1 base to trimming and J lost 6 bases; unmatched junction nucleotides: 6. DNA for the CDR3: TGTGCCAGCAGCCAAGGACAGGGTTTGTTCAATGAGCAGTTCTTC. Its protein is CASSQGQGLFNEQFF.

V is TRBV20-1 and J is TRBJ1-2, with D possibly matching TRBD1 (6 bases). The germline V and J ends were trimmed by 2 bases and 8 bases, with 9 bases remaining between them. There are 11 residues in the CDR3. The germline V gene has CDR1 DFQATT and CDR2 SNEGSKA (reference sequence). CDR3 protein: CSARHRDGYTF. DNA for the CDR3: TGCAGTGCTAGACACAGGGACGGCTACACCTTC.

Here the CDR3 reads CASTATGVSQETQYF. The CDR3 DNA is TGTGCCAGTACCGCGACAGGGGTATCCCAAGAGACCCAGTACTTC. V is TRBV19 and J is TRBJ2-5; TRBD1 agrees at 8 bases. Germline CDR1 is LNHDA and CDR2 is SQIVND (reference sequence). Germline trimming cut 7 bases from V and 1 base from J; bases unmatched to any gene: 8. This CDR3 is 15 amino acids long.

The chain's CDR3 is CASSRGGIGYGYTF. The CDR3 nucleotides are TGTGCCAGCAGCCGAGGAGGGATTGGCTATGGCTACACCTTC. The chain has TRBV6-2 or TRBV6-3 and TRBJ1-2; D is undetermined. CDR3 length: 14 residues. CDR1 and CDR2 from the germline V gene are MNHEY and SVGEGT. The V and J ends lost 6 bases and 4 bases respectively, with 15 bases between them.

The table lists this clone with a few counts. The chain links TRBV21-1 to TRBJ1-5. TRBV21-1 is assigned pseudogene status. The CDR3 totals 17 residues. The CDR3 reads CASSKGRGVDSNQPQHF. The CDR3 DNA follows: TGTGCCAGCAGCAAAGGGCGGGGGGTTGATAGCAATCAGCCCCAGCATTTT.

This rearrangement joins TRBV28 to TRBJ1-2; D perhaps matches TRBD1 (6 bases). Germline CDR1 MDHEN, CDR2 SYDVKM. The CDR3 sequence is 13 residues long. With 5 bases removed from V and 3 bases from J, the gap between germline ends came to 10 bases. The CDR3 bases are TGTGCCAGCAGTCGACAGGAATACTATGGCTACACCTTC. Its translation is CASSRQEYYGYTF.

This chain connects TRBV10-3 to TRBJ2-3, with 9 bases identical to TRBD2. V lost 10 bases to trimming and J lost 4 bases; unmatched junction nucleotides: 12. The CDR3 totals 15 residues. Germline V gives CDR1 ENHRY, CDR2 SYGVKD. The CDR3 here is CATSLSSGMPDTQYF. The DNA of the CDR3 is TGTGCCACCTCCCTCTCTAGCGGGATGCCAGATACGCAGTATTTT.

The table lists this clone with a count of one. The V and J genes are TRBV7-3 and TRBJ2-7, with 8 nucleotides matching TRBD1. The CDR3 contains 14 residues. V was clipped by 4 bases and J by 1 base; unmatched bases: 3. Germline lookup yields CDR1 SGHTA and CDR2 FQGTGA. In DNA form, the CDR3 reads TGTGCCAGCAGCTCCCGGGACAGGTCCTACGAGCAGTACTTC. Translation gives CASSSRDRSYEQYF.